A selection of T cell receptor beta chains follows, all from one sample in a study of prognosis after radiotherapy for stage I lung cancer. TCRdb re-called the multiplex PCR reads through MiXCR, storing one row per CDR3 protein. This sample has 25,000 to 30,000 distinct CDR3 sequences; 35% to 50% occur once, and the top ten carry under 35%. Material: PBMCs, obtained before or after stereotactic body radiation therapy (not recorded which). The receptors were gathered from a donor aged 50 or older with non-small cell lung cancer. Each CDR3 is given with its conserved first and last residue. A D gene is named only where the DNA matches it firmly. Clone size is shown for a subset of rows, as once, few, many or a class of expanded clone.

CDR3aa: CASSVRASQPLGEAFF
CDR3nt: TGTGCCAGCTCAGTCCGGGCCTCACAGCCCCTGGGGGAAGCTTTCTTT
j_gene: TRBJ1-1
abundance: many
v_gene: TRBV18
d_gene: .

CDR3aa: CASSLSGGSPLHF
CDR3nt: TGTGCCAGCAGCTTATCAGGGGGGTCACCCCTCCACTTT
j_gene: TRBJ1-6
abundance: many
v_gene: TRBV7-2
d_gene: TRBD1

CDR3aa: CSAQGSPGVEQFF
CDR3nt: TGCAGTGCCCAGGGCAGCCCCGGGGTTGAGCAGTTCTTC
j_gene: TRBJ2-1
abundance: many
v_gene: TRBV20-1
d_gene: .

CDR3aa: CSASRWETQYF
CDR3nt: TGCAGTGCTTCTAGATGGGAGACCCAGTACTTC
j_gene: TRBJ2-5
abundance: many
v_gene: TRBV20-1
d_gene: .

CDR3aa: CSASPWGTGGNSPLHF
CDR3nt: TGCAGTGCTAGCCCGTGGGGGACAGGTGGGAATTCACCCCTCCACTTT
j_gene: TRBJ1-6
abundance: many
v_gene: TRBV20-1
d_gene: TRBD1

CDR3aa: CASRGQGNQPQHF
CDR3nt: TGTGCCAGCAGGGGGCAAGGCAATCAGCCCCAGCATTTT
j_gene: TRBJ1-5
abundance: many
v_gene: TRBV2
d_gene: .

CDR3aa: CASARDPGPVDTQYF
CDR3nt: TGTGCCAGCGCAAGGGATCCGGGGCCGGTAGATACGCAGTATTTT
j_gene: TRBJ2-3
abundance: .
v_gene: TRBV7-3
d_gene: .

CDR3aa: CATGGWELFF
CDR3nt: TGCGCCACCGGGGGGTGGGAGCTGTTTTTT
j_gene: TRBJ2-2
abundance: .
v_gene: TRBV28
d_gene: TRBD2

CDR3aa: CASSYGAPTDTQYF
CDR3nt: TGTGCCAGCAGTTACGGGGCTCCCACAGATACGCAGTATTTT
j_gene: TRBJ2-3
abundance: .
v_gene: TRBV6-2/TRBV6-3
d_gene: .

CDR3aa: CASSPYETGGNEQYF
CDR3nt: TGTGCCAGCTCACCGTACGAGACAGGGGGCAACGAGCAGTACTTC
j_gene: TRBJ2-7
abundance: many
v_gene: TRBV18
d_gene: TRBD1

CDR3aa: CASSPQGALAGDYNEQFF
CDR3nt: TGTGCCAGCAGTCCACAGGGGGCTCTAGCGGGGGACTACAATGAGCAGTTCTTC
j_gene: TRBJ2-1
abundance: .
v_gene: TRBV12-3/TRBV12-4
d_gene: .